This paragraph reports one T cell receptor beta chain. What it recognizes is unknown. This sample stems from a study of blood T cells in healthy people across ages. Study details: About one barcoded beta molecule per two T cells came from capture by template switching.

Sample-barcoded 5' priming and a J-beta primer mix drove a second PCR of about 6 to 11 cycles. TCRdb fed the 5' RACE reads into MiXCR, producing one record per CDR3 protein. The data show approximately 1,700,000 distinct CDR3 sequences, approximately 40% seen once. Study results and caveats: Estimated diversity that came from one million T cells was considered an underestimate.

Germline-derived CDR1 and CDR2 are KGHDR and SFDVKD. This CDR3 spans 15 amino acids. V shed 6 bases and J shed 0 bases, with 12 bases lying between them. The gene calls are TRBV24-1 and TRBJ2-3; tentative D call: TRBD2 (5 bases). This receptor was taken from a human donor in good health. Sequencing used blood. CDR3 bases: TGTGCCACCAGTCCCGGACGGACTAGCACAGATACGCAGTATTTT. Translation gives CATSPGRTSTDTQYF.